Each of the 27 T cell receptor beta chains below was sequenced from the same sample in a study of radiotherapy plus CTLA-4 blockade in lung cancer. Repertoires were generated with immunoSEQ multiplex PCR, while TCRdb's copy carries only in-frame clones and drops some. The table includes tens of thousands of clones, around 81% detected once. Sequenced material: peripheral blood, taken from a patient treated with radiotherapy plus ipilimumab. The receptors originated from a human donor with non-small cell lung cancer who had a partial response to radiotherapy plus ipilimumab. Some clones in this sample may be carry-over from other donors' samples.

In its sample, this clone was seen a few times. The chain joins TRBV7-9 to TRBJ1-2, with D perhaps matching TRBD1 (6 bases). Germline V gene sequence: CDR1 SEHNR, CDR2 FQNEAQ (reference sequence). The CDR3 is 12 amino acids. Trimming left V 5 bases short and J 4 bases short, with 8 bases between. DNA for the CDR3: TGTGCCAGCAGCAAACAGGGCTATGGCTACACCTTC. It translates to CASSKQGYGYTF. Using reference TRBV7-9 and TRBJ1-2 for the parts outside the CDR3, the full variable domain is DTGVSQNPRHKITKRGQNVTFRCDPISEHNRLYWYRQTLGQGPEFLTYFQNEAQLEKSRLLSDRFSAERPKGSFSTLEIQRTEQGDSAMYLCASSKQGYGYTFGSGTRLTVV.

The DNA of the CDR3 is TGTGCCAGCAGTGCGGACAGAGCTAACTATGGCTACACCTTC. Residues: CASSADRANYGYTF. The rearrangement links TRBV6-5 to TRBJ1-2; TRBD1 is a possible D gene (6 bases). V dropped 5 bases and J dropped 0 bases, with 10 bases sitting between them. This CDR3 comprises 14 residues. In germline, CDR1 is MNHEY, CDR2 SVGAGI.

V and J are TRBV11-2 and TRBJ1-1; D is ambiguous. This CDR3 comprises 13 residues. V lost 1 base, J lost 1 base, and 4 bases lay in between. Germline lookup yields CDR1 SGHAT and CDR2 FQNNGV. CDR3 protein: CASSLAGNTEAFF. As DNA, the CDR3 is TGTGCCAGCAGCTTAGCGGGGAACACTGAAGCTTTCTTT.

V usage is TRBV5-1 and J usage is TRBJ1-2; 7 bases align to TRBD1. The CDR3 sequence is 13 residues long. V dropped 8 bases and J dropped 2; count of bases not matched to a gene: 6. The germline V gene has CDR1 SGHRS and CDR2 YFSETQ. Written as DNA, the CDR3 is TGCGCCAGTCGGGACAGCGGAAACTATGGCTACACCTTC. This sequence encodes CASRDSGNYGYTF. Based on the CDR3 plus reference TRBV5-1 and TRBJ1-2, the full variable domain is KAGVTQTPRYLIKTRGQQVTLSCSPISGHRSVSWYQQTPGQGLQFLFEYFSETQRNKGNFPGRFSGRQFSNSRSEMNVSTLELGDSALYLCASRDSGNYGYTFGSGTRLTVV.

This chain connects TRBV10-3 to TRBJ2-1, with D maybe TRBD2 (7 bases). The CDR3 totals 15 residues. The germline CDR1 and CDR2 sequences are ENHRY and SYGVKD. V was clipped by 1 base and J by 7 bases, with 14 bases between them. The CDR3 DNA is TGTGCCATCAGTGAGTTTCGGGGGGCCGCAAATGAGCAGTTCTTC. Amino acids: CAISEFRGAANEQFF.

This clone was picked up a small number of times. The chain combines TRBV11-3 with TRBJ2-3, with D hard to call. Germline CDR1 and CDR2: SGHNT and YENEEA. Trimming stripped 5 bases from V and 2 bases from J, with 5 bases between. The CDR3 covers 12 residues. CDR3 bases: TGTGCCAGCAGCGTCTACACAGATACGCAGTATTTT. This sequence encodes CASSVYTDTQYF. The full variable domain, in which reference TRBV11-3 and TRBJ2-3 provide the parts outside the CDR3, is EAGVVQSPRYKIIEKKQPVAFWCNPISGHNTLYWYLQNLGQGPELLIRYENEEAVDDSQLPKDRFSAERLKGVDSTLKIQPAELGDSAVYLCASSVYTDTQYFGPGTRLTVL.

This sequence joins TRBV5-4 and TRBJ2-5; the D gene is possibly TRBD1 (7 bases). This CDR3 is built from 17 residues. V lost 2 bases to trimming and J lost 5 bases, with 22 bases between them. Germline V gene sequence: CDR1 SGHNT, CDR2 YYREEE (reference sequence). Written as DNA, the CDR3 is TGTGCCAGCAGCTTTGGGTTAGGCAGGGGGGAAAGGGAGACCCAGTACTTC. The encoded protein is CASSFGLGRGERETQYF.

In its sample, this clone was seen once. The chain carries TRBV7-8 and TRBJ2-3, with TRBD1 matching over 10 bases. The ends lost 6 bases at V and 1 base at J; junction bases unmatched: 4. The CDR3 sequence is 15 residues long. The germline V gene has CDR1 SGHVS and CDR2 FQNEAQ. CDR3 amino acids: CASSVDRGGTDTQYF. As DNA, the CDR3 is TGTGCCAGCAGTGTGGACAGGGGGGGCACAGATACGCAGTATTTT.

CDR3 protein: CASSPGQATNEKLFF. The CDR3 nucleotides read TGTGCCAGCAGTCCGGGACAAGCAACTAATGAAAAACTGTTTTTT. This sequence joins TRBV28 and TRBJ1-4, with a tentative D call TRBD1 (6 bases). This CDR3 contains 15 residues. Trimming stripped 5 bases from V and 0 bases from J, with 10 bases between. Germline assignment: CDR1 MDHEN and CDR2 SYDVKM.

The gene calls are TRBV20-1 and TRBJ2-7; no clear D gene. The CDR3 totals 11 residues. The germline gives CDR1 DFQATT, CDR2 SNEGSKA (reference sequence). V was pared by 6 bases and J by 5 bases, with 11 bases between. The CDR3 DNA reads as TGCAGTGCCGGTCACAGCAACGAGCAGTACTTC. Residues: CSAGHSNEQYF.

This sequence joins TRBV29-1 and TRBJ1-3; D possibly corresponds to TRBD1 (5 bases). V lost 7 bases to trimming and J lost 0 bases, with 16 bases between them. This CDR3 comprises 15 residues. The germline CDR1 and CDR2 sequences are SQVTM and ANQGSEA. This CDR3 reads CSALFGRDSGNTIYF. The CDR3 region has the DNA TGCAGCGCCCTATTTGGCAGGGACTCTGGAAACACCATATATTTT.

This chain connects TRBV18 to TRBJ2-7; 9 positions match TRBD1. The CDR3 sequence is 14 residues long. The ends lost 6 bases at V and 0 bases at J; junction bases unmatched: 3. Germline values: CDR1 KGHSH, CDR2 LQKENI. The DNA of the CDR3 is TGTGCCAGCTCTGCGACAGGGGGCTCCTACGAGCAGTACTTC. It codes for CASSATGGSYEQYF. The full variable domain, in which reference TRBV18 and TRBJ2-7 provide the parts outside the CDR3, is NAGVMQNPRHLVRRRGQEARLRCSPMKGHSHVYWYRQLPEEGLKFMVYLQKENIIDESGMPKERFSAEFPKEGPSILRIQQVVRGDSAAYFCASSATGGSYEQYFGPGTRLTVT.

The rearrangement links TRBV28 to TRBJ1-2; D is undetermined. Germline V lookup: CDR1 MDHEN, CDR2 SYDVKM. The CDR3 has 13 amino acids. The V gene lost 3 bases and the J gene lost 7 bases, with 12 bases spanning the gap. The DNA of the CDR3 is TGTGCCAGCAGTTTCTCAGGAAGAAGTGGCTACACCTTC. Translated: CASSFSGRSGYTF.

V and J are TRBV2 and TRBJ2-1; tentatively, D is TRBD2 (5 bases). Germline assignment: CDR1 SNHLY and CDR2 FYNNEI. The CDR3 has 13 residues. Trimming shortened V by 4 bases and J by 2 bases, and 6 bases separated the two germline ends. The CDR3 region is CASSAGTYNEQFF. Written as DNA, the CDR3 is TGTGCCAGCAGTGCGGGGACCTACAATGAGCAGTTCTTC. The whole variable domain, remainder taken from reference TRBV2 and TRBJ2-1, is EPEVTQTPSHQVTQMGQEVILRCVPISNHLYFYWYRQILGQKVEFLVSFYNNEISEKSEIFDDQFSVERPDGSNFTLKIRSTKLEDSAMYFCASSAGTYNEQFFGPGTRLTVL.

This clone has only a few counts. The chain links TRBV9 to TRBJ2-1; D possibly corresponds to TRBD1 (5 bases). CDR3 size: 18 residues. Germline CDR1 reads SGDLS; CDR2 reads YYNGEE. Trimming pared 4 bases from V and 5 bases from J, leaving 25 bases between. The CDR3 DNA reads TGTGCCAGCAGCTTCGGCCGTATGGGGCGGAGCCCGAACAATGAGCAGTTCTTC. Amino acid sequence: CASSFGRMGRSPNNEQFF.

This clone was seen just once. V and J are TRBV5-1 and TRBJ2-5, with TRBD2 identical over 10 bases. V lost 4 bases, J lost 2 bases, and 2 bases stayed unmatched. The CDR3 is 14 amino acids. The germline V gene has CDR1 SGHRS and CDR2 YFSETQ. The CDR3 DNA follows: TGCGCCAGCAGCCTGACTAGCGGGCAAGAGACCCAGTACTTC. Its protein product is CASSLTSGQETQYF. Complete variable domain (other parts from reference TRBV5-1 and TRBJ2-5): KAGVTQTPRYLIKTRGQQVTLSCSPISGHRSVSWYQQTPGQGLQFLFEYFSETQRNKGNFPGRFSGRQFSNSRSEMNVSTLELGDSALYLCASSLTSGQETQYFGPGTRLLVL.

The chain combines TRBV30 with TRBJ2-3; 10 bases are shared with TRBD2. V lost 5 bases, J lost 1 base, and 3 bases stayed unmatched. In germline, CDR1 is GTSNPN, CDR2 SVGIG (reference sequence). The CDR3 totals 14 residues. The CDR3 reads CAWAGTSGTDTQYF. CDR3 coding DNA: TGTGCCTGGGCCGGGACTAGCGGCACAGATACGCAGTATTTT.

The J gene is TRBJ1-5, the V gene TRBV19; D might be TRBD1 (6 bases). The CDR3 is 15 amino acids. Looked up from germline, CDR1 is LNHDA and CDR2 is SQIVND (reference sequence). Trimming stripped 3 bases from V and 6 bases from J, with 15 bases between. The CDR3 here is CASSIPPGVGQPQHF. In DNA form, the CDR3 reads TGTGCCAGTAGTATTCCCCCAGGGGTGGGTCAGCCCCAGCATTTT.

The gene calls are TRBV18 and TRBJ2-7, with a possible D match to TRBD2 (6 bases). The CDR3 totals 14 residues. Trimming removed 3 bases at V and 2 bases at J, with 11 bases between. Germline values: CDR1 KGHSH, CDR2 LQKENI. The CDR3 region is CASSPGRLPYEQYF. CDR3 nucleotide sequence: TGTGCCAGCTCACCGGGGAGGCTCCCCTACGAGCAGTACTTC.

The chain couples TRBV5-1 to TRBJ2-5, with a weak D call TRBD1 (6 bases). CDR1 is SGHRS, CDR2 YFSETQ, per germline. CDR3 length equals 14 residues. Trimming left V 0 bases short and J 3 bases short, with 9 bases between. CDR3 loop: CASSLGQGKETQYF. The CDR3 DNA reads as TGCGCCAGCAGCTTGGGGCAGGGGAAAGAGACCCAGTACTTC.

The chain joins TRBV18 to TRBJ2-1; no clear D gene. The germline V and J ends were trimmed by 2 bases and 7 bases, with 15 bases remaining between them. CDR3 length: 15 residues. Germline lookup yields CDR1 KGHSH and CDR2 LQKENI. The CDR3 is CASSPYAGGGNEQFF. CDR3 nucleotide sequence: TGTGCCAGCTCACCATACGCCGGCGGTGGGAATGAGCAGTTCTTC.

The gene calls are TRBV28 and TRBJ2-7; D call uncertain. The V gene lost 6 bases and the J gene lost 2 bases, with 8 bases spanning the gap. The length of the CDR3 is 12 residues. From germline, CDR1 is MDHEN and CDR2 SYDVKM. The CDR3 is CASSSPPYEQYF. CDR3 coding DNA: TGTGCCAGCAGCTCCCCCCCCTACGAGCAGTACTTC.

The chain employs TRBV5-1 and TRBJ2-1, with 9 bases matching TRBD1. Looked up from germline, CDR1 is SGHRS and CDR2 is YFSETQ. The CDR3 has 16 residues. J was trimmed by 5 bases and V by 1 base; bases with no gene match: 7. This chain's CDR3 is CASSLNPGQGNNEQFF. The CDR3 DNA is TGCGCCAGCAGCTTGAATCCGGGACAGGGTAACAATGAGCAGTTCTTC.

This clone was counted only a few times. The CDR3 sequence is CASRPGQGFGGNQPQHF. CDR3 nucleotide sequence: TGTGCCAGCAGACCGGGACAGGGGTTCGGCGGCAATCAGCCCCAGCATTTT. V usage is TRBV5-5 and J usage is TRBJ1-5; TRBD1 agrees at 10 bases. J was trimmed by 2 bases and V by 5 bases; bases with no gene match: 10. Germline CDR1 reads SGHKS; CDR2 reads YYEKEE (reference sequence). The CDR3 covers 17 residues.

The chain combines TRBV4-2 with TRBJ2-1; 7 bases line up with TRBD2. V was pared by 0 bases and J by 6 bases, with 5 bases of the junction left unmatched. Germline CDR1 LGHNA, CDR2 YNFKEQ. The CDR3 runs to 15 residues. CDR3 DNA: TGTGCCAGCAGCCAAGAGGGGACTACCAGCAATGAGCAGTTCTTC. Its translation: CASSQEGTTSNEQFF.

The chain couples TRBV19 to TRBJ2-7; 8 positions agree with TRBD1. Trimming took 6 bases from V and 3 from J; bases not matched to a gene: 7. This CDR3 is built from 14 residues. The V gene's germline CDR1 is LNHDA and CDR2 SQIVND (reference sequence). The chain's CDR3 is CASRPQGAVYEQYF. CDR3 in DNA: TGTGCCAGTAGGCCCCAGGGGGCTGTCTACGAGCAGTACTTC.

This sequence joins TRBV6-6 and TRBJ2-3; D is perhaps TRBD2 (6 bases). CDR3 size: 16 residues. Germline assignment: CDR1 MNHNY and CDR2 SVGAGI (reference sequence). The germline V and J ends were trimmed by 4 bases and 2 bases, with 16 bases remaining between them. The CDR3 spells CASSSPGVTNTDTQYF. DNA for the CDR3: TGTGCCAGCAGTTCACCGGGAGTGACAAACACAGATACGCAGTATTTT.